This T cell receptor (beta chain) was profiled in a study of neurological immune-mediated disorders. Study findings and constraints: It was HTLV-1-associated myelopathy that showed the most TCR clonal expansion, while multiple sclerosis showed the least, falling below healthy controls. None of the features examined (clinical or MRI) was associated with the multiple sclerosis repertoire cluster.

It was by 5'RACE with 10-nucleotide random UMIs that the cDNA was made. TCRdb ran MiXCR on the 5' RACE reads and lists one entry per CDR3 protein. The sample holds more than 45,000 distinct CDR3 sequences; roughly 2.5% are singletons and the top ten take about 3%. CDR1 and CDR2 (germline): GTSNPN, SVGIG (reference sequence). After removal of 6 bases from V and 7 bases from J, the junction contained 3 bases not matched to a gene. CDR3 length: 11 amino acids. This clonotype was recorded many times. What it binds is unknown. This receptor was obtained from a man aged 50-60 years with multiple sclerosis. The sample was PBMCs. The rearrangement uses TRBV30 and TRBJ2-1; the match to TRBD1 covers 7 bases. Here the CDR3 reads CACSQGNEQFF. CDR3 nucleotide sequence: TGTGCCTGTTCACAGGGGAATGAGCAGTTCTTC.